The next 12 T cell receptor beta chains were all read from a single sample in a study of T cell changes during pregnancy in multiple sclerosis. TCRdb's table, derived via immunoSEQ multiplex PCR, lists solely in-frame clones and lacks some. The sample lists about 110,000 clones, 80% to 95% occurring once. The sample consisted of peripheral blood, taken after pregnancy. These receptors were taken from a female donor with multiple sclerosis, enrolled in a pregnancy study.

The genes are TRBV7-2 and TRBJ2-1, with D possibly TRBD1 on 5 matching bases. This CDR3 has 14 residues. V was pared by 4 bases and J by 8 bases, with 15 bases between. Germline lookup yields CDR1 SGHTA and CDR2 FQGNSA. DNA of the CDR3: TGTGCCAGCAGCTCTCAAGGGGCTCGGGATGAGCAGTTCTTC. Translating it yields CASSSQGARDEQFF.

This chain uses TRBV7-9 with TRBJ1-6; TRBD1 might be the D (6 bases). V lost 1 base and J lost 8, with 9 bases in between. The CDR3 is made up of 14 amino acids. The germline V gene has CDR1 SEHNR and CDR2 FQNEAQ (reference sequence). CDR3 in amino acids: CASSLGGPDSPLHF. CDR3 nucleotides: TGTGCCAGCAGCTTAGGGGGGCCGGATTCACCCCTCCACTTT.

The chain joins TRBV19 to TRBJ2-1, with 8 bases aligning to TRBD2. Per the germline V gene, CDR1 is LNHDA and CDR2 is SQIVND (reference sequence). V shed 6 bases, J shed 0 bases, and the junction held 7 bases outside the gene matches. The CDR3 is 16 residues long. The CDR3, as DNA: TGTGCCAGTAGGAAGACAGCGGGGGACTCCTACAATGAGCAGTTCTTC. It translates to CASRKTAGDSYNEQFF.

This rearrangement joins TRBV2 to TRBJ2-7, with D perhaps TRBD1 (6 bases). V lost 7 bases and J 1 base, leaving 14 bases between the germline ends. The CDR3 loop spans 14 amino acids. Germline V gives CDR1 SNHLY, CDR2 FYNNEI. DNA for the CDR3: TGTGCCAGCACTTCTCAGGGGTCATCCTACGAGCAGTACTTC. Protein product: CASTSQGSSYEQYF.

The J gene is TRBJ1-6, the V gene TRBV6-6; tentatively, D is TRBD1 (5 bases). The CDR3 spans 16 residues. Looked up from germline, CDR1 is MNHNY and CDR2 is SVGAGI (reference sequence). Trimming cost V 1 base and J 1 base, with 8 bases left between them. DNA for the CDR3: TGTGCCAGCAGTTACTGGGGGGGTTCCTATAATTCACCCCTCCACTTT. It specifies CASSYWGGSYNSPLHF.

CDR3 loop: CASSIDGYTEAFF. CDR3 DNA: TGTGCCAGTAGTATAGACGGGTACACTGAAGCTTTCTTT. The rearrangement uses TRBV19 and TRBJ1-1, with unresolved D. V shed 0 bases and J shed 3 bases, with 5 bases lying between them. CDR1 and CDR2 (germline): LNHDA, SQIVND (reference sequence). The CDR3 consists of 13 residues.

The chain has TRBV28 and TRBJ1-4; tentative D call: TRBD1 (5 bases). The CDR3 spans 14 residues. The V end lost 5 bases, the J end lost 2 bases, and 9 bases lay between the germline ends. Germline CDR1 and CDR2: MDHEN and SYDVKM. The CDR3 bases are TGTGCCAGCAGTCGGACACCGACTAATGAAAAACTGTTTTTT. Protein: CASSRTPTNEKLFF.

The rearrangement joins TRBV9 to TRBJ1-1, with unresolved D. This CDR3 has 13 residues. Germline-derived CDR1 and CDR2 are SGDLS and YYNGEE. V was pared by 0 bases and J by 7 bases, with 10 bases between. As DNA, the CDR3 is TGTGCCAGCAGCGTAGCGGGGTCGGGTGAAGCTTTCTTT. This sequence encodes CASSVAGSGEAFF.

This sequence joins TRBV30 and TRBJ2-2, with 8 bases that match TRBD1. Germline CDR1 GTSNPN, CDR2 SVGIG (reference sequence). This CDR3 contains 16 residues. The junction had 7 bases not matched to a gene; V was cut back by 0 bases and J by 4 bases. CDR3 protein: CAWSVLAGGGTGELFF. The DNA of the CDR3 is TGTGCCTGGAGTGTACTGGCAGGGGGCGGCACCGGGGAGCTGTTTTTT.

This chain connects TRBV2 to TRBJ2-1, with D unresolved. The V end was cut by 4 bases, the J end by 0 bases, with 10 bases between. Germline V CDR1 and CDR2: SNHLY, FYNNEI. This CDR3 contains 15 residues. CDR3 loop: CASSAQKSSYNEQFF. The DNA of the CDR3 is TGTGCCAGCAGTGCTCAGAAATCCTCCTACAATGAGCAGTTCTTC. The complete variable domain, with remaining parts taken from reference TRBV2 and TRBJ2-1, reads EPEVTQTPSHQVTQMGQEVILRCVPISNHLYFYWYRQILGQKVEFLVSFYNNEISEKSEIFDDQFSVERPDGSNFTLKIRSTKLEDSAMYFCASSAQKSSYNEQFFGPGTRLTVL.

The V gene is TRBV5-1, the J gene TRBJ2-7; TRBD1 matches 7 bases. The CDR3 loop spans 14 amino acids. Germline-derived CDR1 and CDR2 are SGHRS and YFSETQ. J was trimmed by 3 bases and V by 5 bases; bases with no gene match: 8. Here the CDR3 DNA reads TGCGCCAGCAGTCCCGGGACAGCCAACTACGAGCAGTACTTC. This codes for CASSPGTANYEQYF.

This chain's CDR3 is CASRKRQAQFMNTEAFF. The CDR3 DNA is TGTGCCAGCAGGAAGAGACAGGCTCAATTTATGAACACTGAAGCTTTCTTT. The rearrangement links TRBV2 to TRBJ1-1, with D maybe TRBD1 (6 bases). V shed 6 bases and J shed 0 bases, with 20 bases lying between them. CDR1 and CDR2 (germline): SNHLY, FYNNEI. The CDR3 has 17 residues.